Shown below are 6 T cell receptor beta chains from a single sample sequenced in a study of shared clonotypes between healthy human individuals. Measured with immunoSEQ multiplex PCR; TCRdb has only the in-frame clones, and not every one. This table has some 1 million clones, about 77% appearing once. Material: memory CD4+ T cells sorted from blood. Subset meaning: CD45RA-negative fraction. The origin of the receptors is a man between 18 and 35 years old in good health.

The chain carries TRBV15 and TRBJ2-7, with D possibly TRBD2 on 6 matching bases. This CDR3 has 15 amino acids. V lost 0 bases and J 2 bases, leaving 11 bases between the germline ends. Germline assignment: CDR1 LNHNV and CDR2 YYDKDF (reference sequence). CDR3 region: CATSRDRDFAYEQYF. DNA for the CDR3: TGTGCCACCAGCAGAGACCGGGACTTCGCCTACGAGCAGTACTTC.

The chain is built from TRBV6-1 and TRBJ2-1; 14 bases agree with TRBD2. J gave up 10 bases and V 2 bases, and 7 bases lay outside the gene matches. The CDR3 spans 16 residues. CDR1 and CDR2 (germline): MNHNS, SASEGT. The DNA for the CDR3 is TGTGCCAGCAGTGAATTGGGGACTAGCGGGAGTGGAGAGCAGTTCTTC. Its translation is CASSELGTSGSGEQFF.

This clone was seen ten or more times. The rearrangement uses TRBV2 and TRBJ1-5, with a weak D call TRBD1 (5 bases). CDR1 is SNHLY, CDR2 FYNNEI, per germline. The CDR3 loop spans 15 amino acids. Trimming removed 6 bases at V and 3 bases at J, with 15 bases between. For the CDR3, the DNA is TGTGCCAGCAGCATATCGCAGGGAGTCAATCAGCCCCAGCATTTT. This codes for CASSISQGVNQPQHF.

The chain uses TRBV27 and TRBJ1-6; perhaps TRBD1 as D (5 bases). The germline CDR1 and CDR2 sequences are MNHEY and SMNVEV (reference sequence). This CDR3 is 13 amino acids long. With 6 bases removed from V and 13 bases from J, the gap between germline ends came to 16 bases. CDR3 loop: CASSAWVGHPLHF. In DNA form, the CDR3 reads TGTGCCAGCAGCGCGTGGGTGGGGCACCCCCTCCACTTT.

V and J are TRBV29-1 and TRBJ2-3; 9 bases are shared with TRBD2. This CDR3 comprises 14 residues. CDR1 is SQVTM, CDR2 ANQGSEA, per germline. CDR3 bases: TGCAGTGGCGAGCGGGGGGACACACCAGATACGCAGTATTTT. Its translation: CSGERGDTPDTQYF.

The chain is built from TRBV28 and TRBJ1-4, with a possible D match to TRBD1 (5 bases). The CDR3 spans 13 residues. The germline V gene encodes CDR1 MDHEN and CDR2 SYDVKM. Deletions cut 2 bases from V and 10 bases from J, with 11 bases between. The chain's CDR3 is CASSLIRGGKLFF. DNA of the CDR3: TGTGCCAGCAGTTTAATTAGGGGAGGAAAACTGTTTTTT.